These T cell receptor beta chains were read from a single sample in a study of Ad26.COV2.S vaccination and SARS-CoV-2 variants. Profiling relied on immunoSEQ multiplex PCR, and the TCRdb table lists in-frame clones only, not all of them. The table includes 380,000 or so clones, approximately 86% detected once. Sequencing used peripheral blood, obtained in a trial of Ad26.COV2.S vaccine versus placebo. The receptor source for this set is a person aged 18-65 years who received the Ad26.COV2.S COVID-19 vaccine or a placebo. Each CDR3 is given with its conserved first and last residue. D genes are given only for firm matches. Size is stated for part of the rows, as once, few or many counts, or as a class when the clone is expanded.

clone_size: -; d_call: -; v_call: TRBV7-2; j_call: TRBJ2-7; cdr3_aa: CASQGVTSSYEQYF; cdr3_nt: TGTGCCAGTCAAGGGGTTACGAGCTCCTACGAGCAGTACTTC
clone_size: -; d_call: -; v_call: TRBV24-1; j_call: TRBJ2-5; cdr3_aa: CATSEGAQETQYF; cdr3_nt: TGTGCCACCAGTGAGGGGGCTCAAGAGACCCAGTACTTC
clone_size: few; d_call: -; v_call: TRBV7-9; j_call: TRBJ1-6; cdr3_aa: CASSSSAGNSPLHF; cdr3_nt: TGTGCCAGCAGCTCAAGTGCGGGGAATTCACCCCTCCACTTT
clone_size: once; d_call: -; v_call: TRBV27; j_call: TRBJ2-5; cdr3_aa: CASSYVTPGARETQYF; cdr3_nt: TGTGCCAGCAGTTACGTCACTCCGGGGGCGCGAGAGACCCAGTACTTC
clone_size: -; d_call: -; v_call: TRBV4-2; j_call: TRBJ2-3; cdr3_aa: CASSQEVAEADTQYF; cdr3_nt: TGTGCCAGCAGCCAAGAGGTGGCGGAAGCAGATACGCAGTATTTT
clone_size: -; d_call: -; v_call: TRBV7-3; j_call: TRBJ1-1; cdr3_aa: CASSLTSDTEAFF; cdr3_nt: TGTGCCAGCAGCTTAACGTCTGACACTGAAGCTTTCTTT
clone_size: -; d_call: -; v_call: TRBV30; j_call: TRBJ2-5; cdr3_aa: CAWSVRVYQETQYF; cdr3_nt: TGTGCCTGGAGTGTACGCGTGTACCAAGAGACCCAGTACTTC
clone_size: -; d_call: -; v_call: TRBV28; j_call: TRBJ1-2; cdr3_aa: CASSLVANYGYTF; cdr3_nt: TGTGCCAGCAGCCTTGTTGCTAACTATGGCTACACCTTC
clone_size: -; d_call: -; v_call: TRBV12-3/TRBV12-4; j_call: TRBJ2-1; cdr3_aa: CASSFTDNEQFF; cdr3_nt: TGTGCCAGCAGTTTCACGGACAATGAGCAGTTCTTC
clone_size: -; d_call: -; v_call: TRBV6-6; j_call: TRBJ1-2; cdr3_aa: CASSYRTNDGYTF; cdr3_nt: TGTGCCAGCAGTTACCGTACCAACGATGGCTACACCTTC
clone_size: -; d_call: -; v_call: TRBV4-3; j_call: TRBJ2-2; cdr3_aa: CASSQDRTLNTGELFF; cdr3_nt: TGCGCCAGCAGCCAAGACCGGACCCTTAACACCGGGGAGCTGTTTTTT
clone_size: few; d_call: -; v_call: TRBV2; j_call: TRBJ1-3; cdr3_aa: CASSPGNTIYF; cdr3_nt: TGTGCCAGCAGTCCTGGAAACACCATATATTTT
clone_size: once; d_call: TRBD2; v_call: TRBV7-2; j_call: TRBJ2-3; cdr3_aa: CASSLGGRTSKDTQYF; cdr3_nt: TGTGCCAGCAGCTTGGGGGGGAGGACTAGTAAAGATACGCAGTATTTT
clone_size: -; d_call: -; v_call: TRBV7-6; j_call: TRBJ2-3; cdr3_aa: CASSLASADTQYF; cdr3_nt: TGTGCCAGCAGCCTCGCTAGCGCCGATACGCAGTATTTT
clone_size: once; d_call: TRBD2; v_call: TRBV9; j_call: TRBJ2-5; cdr3_aa: CASSVTQAGGRETQYF; cdr3_nt: TGTGCCAGCAGCGTAACTCAAGCGGGAGGACGGGAGACCCAGTACTTC
clone_size: -; d_call: -; v_call: TRBV5-1; j_call: TRBJ2-2; cdr3_aa: CASSPYSTGNTGELFF; cdr3_nt: TGCGCCAGCAGCCCATACTCTACAGGGAACACCGGGGAGCTGTTTTTT
clone_size: few; d_call: -; v_call: TRBV5-1; j_call: TRBJ1-1; cdr3_aa: CASSSNTEAFF; cdr3_nt: TGCGCCAGCAGCTCGAACACTGAAGCTTTCTTT
clone_size: once; d_call: -; v_call: TRBV6-1; j_call: TRBJ1-5; cdr3_aa: CASSEASGARGWQPQHF; cdr3_nt: TGTGCCAGCAGTGAGGCTTCAGGGGCGCGGGGCTGGCAGCCCCAGCATTTT
clone_size: -; d_call: -; v_call: TRBV5-1; j_call: TRBJ1-3; cdr3_aa: CASSLGPSSGNTIYF; cdr3_nt: TGCGCCAGCAGCTTGGGACCGAGCTCTGGAAACACCATATATTTT
clone_size: -; d_call: TRBD1; v_call: TRBV2; j_call: TRBJ1-5; cdr3_aa: CASSESGGDQPQHF; cdr3_nt: TGTGCCAGCAGTGAATCAGGGGGAGATCAGCCCCAGCATTTT
clone_size: few; d_call: -; v_call: TRBV10-2; j_call: TRBJ2-3; cdr3_aa: CASSPNGDTQYF; cdr3_nt: TGCGCCAGCAGCCCAAACGGAGATACGCAGTATTTT
clone_size: few; d_call: -; v_call: TRBV7-9; j_call: TRBJ1-1; cdr3_aa: CASSSQGRLEAFF; cdr3_nt: TGTGCCAGCAGCTCCCAGGGGCGGTTAGAGGCTTTCTTT
clone_size: -; d_call: TRBD2; v_call: TRBV6-5; j_call: TRBJ2-7; cdr3_aa: CASRTGGNWRLYF; cdr3_nt: TGTGCCAGCAGAACGGGGGGGAACTGGCGGCTGTACTTC
clone_size: -; d_call: -; v_call: TRBV19; j_call: TRBJ1-1; cdr3_aa: CASSILPGWGGTEAFF; cdr3_nt: TGTGCCAGTAGTATACTCCCCGGGTGGGGAGGCACTGAAGCTTTCTTT
clone_size: -; d_call: -; v_call: TRBV12-3/TRBV12-4; j_call: TRBJ1-2; cdr3_aa: CASSLGSGYTF; cdr3_nt: TGTGCCAGCAGTTTAGGGTCTGGCTACACCTTC
clone_size: once; d_call: -; v_call: TRBV6-5; j_call: TRBJ1-1; cdr3_aa: CASSYDSRSMNTEAFF; cdr3_nt: TGTGCCAGCAGTTACGACAGCCGTAGCATGAACACTGAAGCTTTCTTT
clone_size: -; d_call: -; v_call: TRBV19; j_call: TRBJ1-2; cdr3_aa: CASSIRWRGPRQNGYTF; cdr3_nt: TGTGCCAGTAGTATTAGATGGAGGGGCCCCCGGCAAAATGGCTACACCTTC
clone_size: -; d_call: -; v_call: TRBV28; j_call: TRBJ2-7; cdr3_aa: CASSFGGNVAYEQYF; cdr3_nt: TGTGCCAGCAGTTTTGGAGGGAACGTAGCCTACGAGCAGTACTTC
clone_size: -; d_call: TRBD2; v_call: TRBV28; j_call: TRBJ2-1; cdr3_aa: CASSSLLAPFGDEQFF; cdr3_nt: TGTGCCAGCAGCTCCTTACTAGCGCCCTTCGGGGATGAGCAGTTCTTC
clone_size: -; d_call: TRBD1; v_call: TRBV5-1; j_call: TRBJ2-3; cdr3_aa: CASSSDRGGAGTQYF; cdr3_nt: TGCGCCAGCAGCTCGGACAGGGGAGGGGCCGGTACGCAGTATTTT
clone_size: -; d_call: -; v_call: TRBV7-9; j_call: TRBJ2-3; cdr3_aa: CASSFMDGGDTQYF; cdr3_nt: TGTGCCAGCAGCTTTATGGACGGAGGAGATACGCAGTATTTT
clone_size: -; d_call: -; v_call: TRBV30; j_call: TRBJ2-1; cdr3_aa: CAWSAGGEQFF; cdr3_nt: TGTGCCTGGAGTGCTGGAGGGGAGCAGTTCTTC
clone_size: once; d_call: TRBD2; v_call: TRBV5-1; j_call: TRBJ2-1; cdr3_aa: CASSQTSGVGEQFF; cdr3_nt: TGCGCCAGCAGCCAGACTAGCGGGGTGGGTGAGCAGTTCTTC
clone_size: few; d_call: -; v_call: TRBV7-9; j_call: TRBJ2-5; cdr3_aa: CASSSEAERRETQYF; cdr3_nt: TGTGCCAGCAGCTCCGAAGCAGAGAGGCGGGAGACCCAGTACTTC
clone_size: -; d_call: TRBD1; v_call: TRBV14; j_call: TRBJ2-7; cdr3_aa: CASSQDGLGQDPGQYF; cdr3_nt: TGTGCCAGCAGCCAAGATGGTTTGGGACAGGATCCGGGGCAGTACTTC
clone_size: -; d_call: -; v_call: TRBV6-2/TRBV6-3; j_call: TRBJ2-7; cdr3_aa: CASSRLSFLLGKYF; cdr3_nt: TGTGCCAGCAGTCGTCTTTCATTTCTGTTGGGGAAGTACTTC
clone_size: -; d_call: -; v_call: TRBV7-9; j_call: TRBJ1-1; cdr3_aa: CASIVQGKGVNTEAFF; cdr3_nt: TGTGCCAGCATCGTACAGGGTAAGGGGGTGAACACTGAAGCTTTCTTT
clone_size: -; d_call: TRBD2; v_call: TRBV10-3; j_call: TRBJ2-1; cdr3_aa: CAITDRLAGNNEQFF; cdr3_nt: TGTGCCATCACCGACCGACTAGCGGGGAACAATGAGCAGTTCTTC
clone_size: -; d_call: TRBD1; v_call: TRBV7-9; j_call: TRBJ2-7; cdr3_aa: CASSTTGGYYEQYF; cdr3_nt: TGTGCCAGCAGTACTACAGGGGGTTATTACGAGCAGTACTTC
clone_size: -; d_call: -; v_call: TRBV5-1; j_call: TRBJ2-2; cdr3_aa: CASSLLAGNVGELFF; cdr3_nt: TGCGCCAGCAGCTTGTTGGCAGGGAATGTGGGGGAGCTGTTTTTT
clone_size: -; d_call: -; v_call: TRBV6-6; j_call: TRBJ2-5; cdr3_aa: CASNLRRALDQETQYF; cdr3_nt: TGTGCCAGCAACCTCCGGCGGGCCTTGGACCAAGAGACCCAGTACTTC
clone_size: few; d_call: -; v_call: TRBV6-6; j_call: TRBJ1-4; cdr3_aa: CASSLKEKLFF; cdr3_nt: TGTGCCAGCAGTCTAAAAGAAAAACTGTTTTTT
clone_size: -; d_call: -; v_call: TRBV18; j_call: TRBJ2-7; cdr3_aa: CASSPGHGTYEQYF; cdr3_nt: TGTGCCAGCTCACCCGGACACGGGACTTACGAGCAGTACTTC
clone_size: -; d_call: TRBD2; v_call: TRBV2; j_call: TRBJ2-3; cdr3_aa: CASSLHRLATSTDTQYF; cdr3_nt: TGTGCCAGCAGTTTACACCGACTAGCGACTAGCACAGATACGCAGTATTTT
clone_size: -; d_call: -; v_call: TRBV21-1; j_call: TRBJ2-7; cdr3_aa: CASDAGGEQYF; cdr3_nt: TGTGCCAGCGACGCGGGGGGGGAGCAGTACTTC
clone_size: few; d_call: TRBD1; v_call: TRBV6-2/TRBV6-3; j_call: TRBJ1-2; cdr3_aa: CASSSAGTGDHGYTF; cdr3_nt: TGTGCCAGCAGTAGCGCCGGGACAGGTGACCATGGCTACACCTTC
clone_size: -; d_call: TRBD2; v_call: TRBV7-2; j_call: TRBJ2-7; cdr3_aa: CASTTSGSYEQYF; cdr3_nt: TGTGCCAGCACCACTAGCGGCTCCTACGAGCAGTACTTC
clone_size: -; d_call: -; v_call: TRBV5-4; j_call: TRBJ1-5; cdr3_aa: CASSWDAGGGNQPQHF; cdr3_nt: TGTGCCAGCAGCTGGGATGCAGGAGGCGGCAATCAGCCCCAGCATTTT
clone_size: -; d_call: -; v_call: TRBV2; j_call: TRBJ1-1; cdr3_aa: CASSEGHVLPEAFF; cdr3_nt: TGTGCCAGCAGTGAAGGACATGTTTTGCCTGAAGCTTTCTTT
clone_size: -; d_call: -; v_call: TRBV29-1; j_call: TRBJ1-1; cdr3_aa: CSVSQGLRTEAFF; cdr3_nt: TGCAGCGTCTCCCAGGGGCTGCGGACTGAAGCTTTCTTT
clone_size: -; d_call: TRBD1; v_call: TRBV19; j_call: TRBJ1-1; cdr3_aa: CASTPLGGTGLQNTEAFF; cdr3_nt: TGTGCCAGTACCCCATTGGGGGGGACAGGGCTTCAGAACACTGAAGCTTTCTTT
clone_size: -; d_call: TRBD2; v_call: TRBV6-6; j_call: TRBJ2-5; cdr3_aa: CASSFLTALAGGGVETQYF; cdr3_nt: TGTGCCAGCAGCTTCCTTACTGCACTAGCGGGGGGGGGTGTAGAGACCCAGTACTTC
clone_size: -; d_call: -; v_call: TRBV28; j_call: TRBJ1-4; cdr3_aa: CASSPVDPGEKLFF; cdr3_nt: TGTGCCAGCAGCCCCGTGGACCCGGGTGAAAAACTGTTTTTT